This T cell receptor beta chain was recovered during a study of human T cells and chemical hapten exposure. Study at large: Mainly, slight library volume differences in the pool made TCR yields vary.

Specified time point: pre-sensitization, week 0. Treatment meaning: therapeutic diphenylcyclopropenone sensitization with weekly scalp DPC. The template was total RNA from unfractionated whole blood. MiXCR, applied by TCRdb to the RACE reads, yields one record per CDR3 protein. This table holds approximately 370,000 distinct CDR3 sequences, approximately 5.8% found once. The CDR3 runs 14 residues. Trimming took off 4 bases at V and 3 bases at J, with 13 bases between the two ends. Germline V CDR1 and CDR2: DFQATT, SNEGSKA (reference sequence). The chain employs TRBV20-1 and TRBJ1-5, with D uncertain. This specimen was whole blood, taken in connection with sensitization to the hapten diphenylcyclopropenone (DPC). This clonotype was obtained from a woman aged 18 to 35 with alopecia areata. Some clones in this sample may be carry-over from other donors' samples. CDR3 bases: TGCAGTGCTAAGGTGGCAAGGTACAATCAGCCCCAGCATTTT. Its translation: CSAKVARYNQPQHF.